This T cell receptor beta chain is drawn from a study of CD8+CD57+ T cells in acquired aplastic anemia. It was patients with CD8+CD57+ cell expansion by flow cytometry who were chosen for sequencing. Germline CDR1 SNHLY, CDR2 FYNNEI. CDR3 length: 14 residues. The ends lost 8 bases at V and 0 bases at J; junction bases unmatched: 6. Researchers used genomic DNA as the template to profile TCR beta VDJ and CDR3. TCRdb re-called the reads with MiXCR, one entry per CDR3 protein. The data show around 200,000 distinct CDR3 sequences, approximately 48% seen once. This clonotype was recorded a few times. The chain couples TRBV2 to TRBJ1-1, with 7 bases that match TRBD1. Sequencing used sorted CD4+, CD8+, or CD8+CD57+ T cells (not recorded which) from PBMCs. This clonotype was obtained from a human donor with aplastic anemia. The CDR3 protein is CASSTGPMNTEAFF. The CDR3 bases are TGTGCCAGCTCGACAGGGCCAATGAACACTGAAGCTTTCTTT.